This T cell receptor beta chain was identified in a study of PD-1 blockade in classical Hodgkin lymphoma. Overall study results and limits: Undefined causes, possibly disease activity or prior therapy, underlie the repertoire differences.

By share, this clone ranks as medium-sized. Its antigen is as yet unknown. V lost 5 bases and J 2 bases, leaving 13 bases between the germline ends. The CDR3 runs to 14 residues. Per the germline V gene, CDR1 is PRHDT and CDR2 is FYEKMQ (reference sequence). Following autologous stem cell transplantation, relapse occurred in every patient, and exposure to brentuximab vedotin varied. Repertoires were generated with immunoSEQ multiplex PCR, while TCRdb's copy carries only in-frame clones and drops some. The table lists over 10,000 clones, 80% of them singletons. The genes are TRBV13 and TRBJ2-7; D gene ambiguous. The material sequenced was peripheral blood mononuclear cells (PBMCs), taken at baseline. The origin of this receptor is a human donor with classical Hodgkin lymphoma. This CDR3 is CASSPGPLTYEQYF. DNA of the CDR3: TGTGCCAGCAGCCCTGGGCCCCTTACCTACGAGCAGTACTTC.